The 27 T cell receptor beta chains below all came from one sample that was sequenced in a study of blood T cells in healthy people across ages. A J-beta primer mix and a sample-barcoded 5' primer were used in a second PCR of about 6 to 12 cycles. TCRdb analysed the 5' RACE reads with MiXCR anew, one entry per CDR3 protein. The sample has some 800,000 distinct CDR3 sequences; roughly 44% are singletons. Sequencing was done on a sample of blood. Source of these receptors: a man aged 55-75 years in good health.

This clonotype came up many times. The chain has TRBV28 and TRBJ1-5; D is uncertain. The CDR3 contains 14 residues. Trimming took off 7 bases at V and 3 bases at J, with 13 bases between the two ends. CDR1 is MDHEN and CDR2 is SYDVKM in the germline V gene. CDR3 sequence: CASTKKGHNQPQHF. The CDR3, as DNA: TGTGCCAGCACTAAAAAGGGCCACAATCAGCCCCAGCATTTT.

This clonotype showed up just a few times. V is TRBV13 and J is TRBJ2-7; D not resolved. V was pared by 6 bases and J by 4 bases, with 10 bases between. This CDR3 is built from 12 residues. CDR1 is PRHDT, CDR2 FYEKMQ, per germline (reference sequence). In DNA form, the CDR3 reads TGTGCCAGCAGTGACGCAAGGTACGAGCAGTACTTC. It yields the protein CASSDARYEQYF. Complete variable domain (other parts from reference TRBV13 and TRBJ2-7): AAGVIQSPRHLIKEKRETATLKCYPIPRHDTVYWYQQGPGQDPQFLISFYEKMQSDKGSIPDRFSAQQFSDYHSELNMSSLELGDSALYFCASSDARYEQYFGPGTRLTVT.

The table lists this clonotype with a few counts. This chain joins TRBV20-1 and TRBJ1-1; D not certain. The CDR3 is 12 amino acids. Germline assignment: CDR1 DFQATT and CDR2 SNEGSKA (reference sequence). V was shortened by 0 bases and J by 1 base, with 3 bases between the two germline ends. CDR3 coding DNA: TGCAGTGCTAGAGATGGGAACACTGAAGCTTTCTTT. This sequence encodes CSARDGNTEAFF.

This clonotype was seen more than once but under ten times. This chain joins TRBV7-9 and TRBJ1-1; possible D gene TRBD1, 5 bases. V was shortened by 1 base and J by 0 bases, with 9 bases between the two germline ends. Germline values: CDR1 SEHNR, CDR2 FQNEAQ (reference sequence). This CDR3 has 15 amino acids. CDR3 in amino acids: CASSLGAGMNTEAFF. The CDR3, as DNA: TGTGCCAGCAGCTTAGGCGCAGGGATGAACACTGAAGCTTTCTTT.

This clonotype turned up a few times. V gene TRBV20-1 combines with J gene TRBJ2-1; TRBD2 aligns across 9 bases. This CDR3 has 16 residues. Germline V gene lookup returns CDR1 DFQATT and CDR2 SNEGSKA (reference sequence). Losses at the gene ends were 2 bases for V and 5 bases for J; bases not matched to a gene: 10. CDR3 DNA sequence: TGCAGTGCTAGATCCCCCCTAGCGGGGAAAAACAATGAGCAGTTCTTC. It yields the protein CSARSPLAGKNNEQFF.

The V and J genes are TRBV4-1 and TRBJ2-3; TRBD2 is a possible D gene (5 bases). Trimming cost V 2 bases and J 4 bases, with 13 bases left between them. The CDR3 consists of 15 residues. Per the germline V gene, CDR1 is MGHRA and CDR2 is YSYEKL. The CDR3, as DNA: TGCGCCAGCAGCCAACCTACTAGTAATTCAGATACGCAGTATTTT. This sequence encodes CASSQPTSNSDTQYF.

This clonotype came up once. One end of the junction varies from germline; a read error may be responsible. This rearrangement joins TRBV7-6 to TRBJ2-6; possibly TRBD1 for D (5 bases). This CDR3 has 15 residues. CDR1 SGHVS and CDR2 FNYEAQ come from the germline V gene. The DNA for the CDR3 is TGTGTCAGCAGCGAAACAGGATACGGGGCCAACGTCCTGACTTTC. Translating gives CVSSETGYGANVLTF.

The chain carries TRBV7-9 and TRBJ2-5, with a tentative D call TRBD1 (5 bases). The CDR3 extends over 11 amino acids. V lost 10 bases and J lost 3, with 9 bases in between. Germline-derived CDR1 and CDR2 are SEHNR and FQNEAQ (reference sequence). CDR3 in amino acids: CAILREETQYF. The CDR3 DNA follows: TGTGCCATACTCAGGGAAGAGACCCAGTACTTC.

V gene TRBV5-8 combines with J gene TRBJ1-4, with 8 bases matching TRBD1. Per the germline V gene, CDR1 is SGHTS and CDR2 is YDEGEE. CDR3 length equals 16 residues. V lost 4 bases to trimming and J lost 2 bases; unmatched junction nucleotides: 7. The CDR3 loop is CASSIGQGKTNEKLFF. CDR3 in DNA: TGTGCCAGCAGCATAGGACAGGGAAAGACTAATGAAAAACTGTTTTTT.

This chain links TRBV5-1 with TRBJ1-2; no clear D gene. In germline, CDR1 is SGHRS, CDR2 YFSETQ. V lost 7 bases to trimming and J lost 2 bases, with 15 bases between them. The CDR3 is made up of 14 amino acids. CDR3 nucleotides: TGCGCCAGCTCACTGCAGAACGAAAACTATGGCTACACCTTC. Translating it yields CASSLQNENYGYTF.

The chain employs TRBV11-2 and TRBJ2-7; D is perhaps TRBD1 or TRBD2 (6 bases each). V was clipped by 5 bases and J by 6 bases, with 20 bases between them. The CDR3 covers 15 residues. Germline V CDR1 and CDR2: SGHAT, FQNNGV. CDR3 sequence reads: CASSPMSRGATEQYF. CDR3 DNA: TGTGCCAGCAGCCCAATGTCGAGGGGGGCGACCGAGCAGTACTTC.

The count of this clonotype is one. This sequence joins TRBV6-2 or TRBV6-3 and TRBJ2-1, with 8 bases matching TRBD1. This CDR3 spans 16 amino acids. Trimming at V came to 2 bases and at J to 13 bases, leaving 16 bases not matched to a gene. Per germline, CDR1 MNHEY and CDR2 SVGEGT. The CDR3 DNA reads TGTGCCAGCAGTTACACCGGACAGGGCTTGGGGGAGACCCAGTTCTTC. Translation: CASSYTGQGLGETQFF.

The chain is built from TRBV7-2 and TRBJ2-3; 12 bases are a match to TRBD2. Trimming cost V 2 bases and J 2 bases; bases outside gene matches: 2. CDR1 and CDR2 (germline): SGHTA, FQGNSA. The CDR3 loop spans 16 amino acids. CDR3 nucleotide sequence: TGTGCCAGCAGCTTACTAGCGGGGGGGACCACAGATACGCAGTATTTT. Protein sequence: CASSLLAGGTTDTQYF.

This chain joins TRBV29-1 and TRBJ1-2; D is perhaps TRBD1 (6 bases). CDR1 SQVTM and CDR2 ANQGSEA come from the germline V gene. The CDR3 spans 13 residues. V was trimmed by 0 bases and J by 7 bases, leaving 12 bases between them. CDR3 sequence (DNA): TGCAGCGTTGAAGATAGGACAGAAGGTGGCTACACCTTC. Translated, it gives CSVEDRTEGGYTF.

V is TRBV20-1 and J is TRBJ2-4; perhaps TRBD1 as D (6 bases). CDR1 and CDR2 from the germline V gene are DFQATT and SNEGSKA (reference sequence). V lost 7 bases, J lost 10 bases, and 14 bases lay in between. The CDR3 length is 11 residues. The CDR3 DNA reads as TGCAGTGTACAATTGGGGACAATTCAGTACTTC. Residues: CSVQLGTIQYF.

The sample holds a few counts of this clonotype. This sequence joins TRBV20-1 and TRBJ2-1; D is unresolved. V was cut by 5 bases and J by 8 bases, with 13 bases left in between. This CDR3 is 12 amino acids long. Germline assignment: CDR1 DFQATT and CDR2 SNEGSKA (reference sequence). This CDR3 reads CSAVGPADEQFF. CDR3 nucleotide sequence: TGCAGTGCTGTCGGACCAGCAGATGAGCAGTTCTTC.

This clonotype was seen only a few times. The chain's CDR3 is CASRRRAGANVLTF. CDR3 bases: TGTGCCAGCAGACGGAGGGCTGGGGCCAACGTCCTGACTTTC. The J gene is TRBJ2-6, the V gene TRBV28; maybe TRBD2 (6 bases). The CDR3 is made up of 14 amino acids. The V end was cut by 6 bases, the J end by 2 bases, with 8 bases between. Per germline, CDR1 MDHEN and CDR2 SYDVKM.

The rearrangement links TRBV20-1 to TRBJ1-2, with D perhaps matching TRBD1 (5 bases). This CDR3 has 13 amino acids. V gave up 3 bases and J gave up 4 bases, with 12 bases separating them. Germline V gene lookup returns CDR1 DFQATT and CDR2 SNEGSKA (reference sequence). The CDR3 reads CSARPRAAYGYTF. CDR3 nucleotide sequence: TGCAGTGCTAGGCCCAGGGCGGCCTATGGCTACACCTTC.

In this sample, this clonotype turned up once. The gene calls are TRBV15 and TRBJ2-2, with D tentatively TRBD1 (7 bases). V dropped 0 bases and J dropped 1 base, with 12 bases sitting between them. Germline-derived CDR1 and CDR2 are LNHNV and YYDKDF (reference sequence). The CDR3 is 17 amino acids. The CDR3 spells CATSRDRGTVNTGELFF. The CDR3 DNA reads as TGTGCCACCAGCAGAGATCGGGGGACAGTGAACACCGGGGAGCTGTTTTTT.

J is TRBJ2-5 and V is TRBV19, with 8 bases matching TRBD1. CDR3 length: 13 amino acids. V gave up 7 bases and J gave up 11 bases; unmatched junction bases: 12. Germline CDR1 reads LNHDA; CDR2 reads SQIVND (reference sequence). The CDR3 is CASIGTGSYEQYF. The CDR3 DNA sequence: TGTGCCAGTATCGGGACAGGTTCCTACGAACAGTACTTC. The whole variable domain, filled in from reference TRBV19 and TRBJ2-5, reads DGGITQSPKYLFRKEGQNVTLSCEQNLNHDAMYWYRQDPGQGLRLIYYSQIVNDFQKGDIAEGYSVSREKKESFPLTVTSAQKNPTAFYLCASIGTGSYEQYFGPGTRLLVL.

On this clonotype: This clone may be a read error of a much larger clone one base away. The chain employs TRBV13 and TRBJ2-6, with D uncertain. Germline CDR1 and CDR2: PRHDT and FYEKMQ (reference sequence). The CDR3 contains 14 residues. The CDR3 reads CANSLDRQANVLTF. CDR3 nucleotide sequence: TGTGCCAACAGCTTAGACCGACAGGCCAACGTCCTGACTTTC.

V usage is TRBV5-5 and J usage is TRBJ2-5, with TRBD1 identical over 8 bases. The germline gives CDR1 SGHKS, CDR2 YYEKEE (reference sequence). This CDR3 is built from 15 residues. Trimming took 4 bases from V and 1 from J; bases not matched to a gene: 6. CDR3 in amino acids: CASSQGQELQETQYF. In nucleotides, the CDR3 is TGTGCCAGCAGCCAGGGACAGGAGCTCCAAGAGACCCAGTACTTC.

The V call is TRBV4-1, the J call TRBJ2-1; 8 bases are a match to TRBD2. Trimming took 4 bases from V and 7 from J; bases not matched to a gene: 6. Per the germline V gene, CDR1 is MGHRA and CDR2 is YSYEKL. This CDR3 contains 14 residues. The CDR3 region is CASSRIAGTNEQFF. For the CDR3, the DNA is TGCGCCAGCAGCCGAATAGCGGGAACGAATGAGCAGTTCTTC.

The gene calls are TRBV9 and TRBJ2-5; D possibly corresponds to TRBD2 (6 bases). The V gene lost 4 bases and the J gene lost 11 bases, with 24 bases spanning the gap. Germline V CDR1 and CDR2: SGDLS, YYNGEE. CDR3 size: 15 residues. CDR3 coding DNA: TGTGCCAGCAGCAGCATCGCGGGAAGATACAATGAGCAGTACTTC. Translated, it gives CASSSIAGRYNEQYF.

This chain uses TRBV6-2 or TRBV6-3 with TRBJ2-1; 7 bases are shared with TRBD1. The length of the CDR3 is 13 residues. Trimming removed 2 bases from V and 6 bases from J; junction bases left unmatched: 1. Germline V gives CDR1 MNHEY, CDR2 SVGEGT. This CDR3 is CASSYPGGNEQFF. CDR3 sequence (DNA): TGTGCCAGCAGTTACCCAGGGGGCAATGAGCAGTTCTTC.

In this sample, this clonotype turned up a few times. The rearrangement joins TRBV6-1 to TRBJ1-2, with 12 bases matching TRBD1. Germline V gene data show CDR1 as MNHNS and CDR2 as SASEGT. The V gene end was trimmed by 5 bases and the J gene end by 4 bases; junction bases not matched to a gene: 11. CDR3 length: 17 residues. The CDR3 coding sequence is TGTGCCAGCAGTACCCGGGACAGGGGGCCGTTGGGCTATGGCTACACCTTC. It specifies CASSTRDRGPLGYGYTF.

The chain joins TRBV12-3 or TRBV12-4 to TRBJ1-4; no definite D call. CDR3 length: 12 residues. V shed 5 bases and J shed 8 bases, with 9 bases lying between them. The CDR3 loop is CASSTRKEKLFF. The CDR3 coding sequence is TGTGCCAGCAGTACGAGGAAAGAAAAACTGTTTTTT.